This TCR beta chain was identified during a study of early T cells in non-severe SARS-CoV-2 infection. Looking at the study overall: It was bulk RNA from unsorted whole blood that was sequenced, and the chains were unpaired.

A remark on this clonotype: The antigen remains undetermined.

CDR1 SGHTA and CDR2 FQGNSA come from the germline V gene. This CDR3 comprises 13 residues. V lost 5 bases and J lost 4, with 8 bases in between. Points from the study as a whole: VDJdb matches were skewed toward anti-spike CD8 T cell responses.

Molecules of cDNA were individually given unique molecular identifiers that were attached to them. TCRdb fed the 5' RACE reads into MiXCR, producing one record per CDR3 protein. The sample contains some 40,000 distinct CDR3 sequences, about 5% of which appear only once. The chain couples TRBV7-2 to TRBJ1-4; D is unresolved. This clonotype originated in an adult who was a healthcare worker with PCR-confirmed SARS-CoV-2 infection or an uninfected control (not recorded which). Source material: whole blood. CDR3 DNA: TGTGCCAGCAGCAAGGAACTTAATGAAAAACTGTTTTTT. It codes for CASSKELNEKLFF.